What follows are 30 T cell receptor beta chains derived from one specimen sequenced in a study of blood T cell repertoires in COVID-19. Method: immunoSEQ multiplex PCR; TCRdb's copy keeps in-frame clones and lacks some. Among about 420,000 clones listed, about 87% were seen once. Material for sequencing was peripheral blood. The receptors come from a man aged 18 to 29 with COVID-19, enrolled during active disease.

The V call is TRBV18, the J call TRBJ2-4, with a possible D match to TRBD2 (5 bases). Per germline, CDR1 KGHSH and CDR2 LQKENI. The V end lost 1 base, the J end lost 0 bases, and 7 bases lay between the germline ends. This CDR3 contains 15 residues. This CDR3 is CASSPLEGAKNIQYF. CDR3 in DNA: TGTGCCAGCTCACCACTCGAGGGAGCCAAAAACATTCAGTACTTC.

In this sample, this clone turned up once. The chain uses TRBV18 and TRBJ2-7; 11 bases fit TRBD2. This CDR3 comprises 18 residues. V lost 3 bases to trimming and J lost 5 bases; unmatched junction nucleotides: 15. Germline-derived CDR1 and CDR2 are KGHSH and LQKENI. The DNA of the CDR3 is TGTGCCAGCTCACCCAACCTCATATCTAGCGGGAGGCAGAACGAGCAGTACTTC. This codes for CASSPNLISSGRQNEQYF.

CDR3 in amino acids: CASSWGLAGLGGELFF. CDR3 coding DNA: TGTGCCAGCAGCTGGGGACTAGCGGGACTCGGCGGGGAGCTGTTTTTT. This rearrangement joins TRBV11-2 to TRBJ2-2; the match to TRBD2 covers 13 bases. Trimming removed 4 bases from V and 7 bases from J; junction bases left unmatched: 6. This CDR3 region has 16 residues. Germline assignment: CDR1 SGHAT and CDR2 FQNNGV.

The chain joins TRBV7-3 to TRBJ2-1, with a weak D call TRBD2 (6 bases). Germline loops: CDR1 SGHTA, CDR2 FQGTGA. This CDR3 has 16 residues. The V gene lost 2 bases and the J gene lost 1 base, with 12 bases spanning the gap. CDR3 nucleotides: TGTGCCAGCAGCTTAGAGGGAGGAGGGTCCTACAATGAGCAGTTCTTC. Protein sequence: CASSLEGGGSYNEQFF.

The chain has TRBV6-1 and TRBJ1-4; 8 nucleotides align to TRBD1. The CDR3 consists of 16 residues. The germline CDR1 and CDR2 sequences are MNHNS and SASEGT. The ends lost 2 bases at V and 5 bases at J; junction bases unmatched: 7. In nucleotides, the CDR3 is TGTGCCAGCAGTGAACCCGGGGACAGGAACAATGAAAAACTGTTTTTT. Its translation is CASSEPGDRNNEKLFF.

J is TRBJ2-5 and V is TRBV20-1; D call uncertain. The CDR3 has 11 amino acids. V was clipped by 2 bases and J by 5 bases, with 6 bases between them. Germline CDR1 DFQATT, CDR2 SNEGSKA (reference sequence). CDR3 nucleotides: TGCAGTGCTAGATTACTTGAGACCCAGTACTTC. Its protein product is CSARLLETQYF.

The chain combines TRBV2 with TRBJ2-7, with D possibly TRBD2 on 6 matching bases. The CDR3 totals 16 residues. Germline CDR1 and CDR2: SNHLY and FYNNEI. Deletions cut 0 bases from V and 1 base from J, with 13 bases between. CDR3 coding DNA: TGTGCCAGCAGTGAAGCCCGGGGGAAACTATCCTACGAGCAGTACTTC. Translating gives CASSEARGKLSYEQYF.

This clone was detected once. V usage is TRBV2 and J usage is TRBJ1-6; 10 bases map to TRBD1. From germline, CDR1 is SNHLY and CDR2 FYNNEI. CDR3 size: 15 residues. V lost 9 bases, J lost 15 bases, and 17 bases stayed unmatched. The CDR3, as DNA: TGTGCCAGGACAGGGGGCAGCCAGCCAGGAGGGGACCTCCACTTT. Amino acids: CARTGGSQPGGDLHF.

About this clone itself: This same CDR3 is encoded by further DNA sequences in the sample. For the CDR3, the DNA is TGTGCCAGCAGTGAAGCGGCAGGGGGCTACGAGCAGTACTTC. It translates to CASSEAAGGYEQYF. The chain has TRBV6-1 and TRBJ2-7; TRBD1 agrees at 7 bases. Looked up from germline, CDR1 is MNHNS and CDR2 is SASEGT. The CDR3 loop spans 14 amino acids. V was clipped by 0 bases and J by 3 bases; unmatched bases: 2.

CDR3 sequence: CASAPGQGEGQPQHF. The CDR3, as DNA: TGTGCCAGTGCCCCCGGACAGGGAGAAGGCCAGCCCCAGCATTTT. The chain uses TRBV19 and TRBJ1-5, with 8 bases matching TRBD1. Germline V CDR1 and CDR2: LNHDA, SQIVND (reference sequence). V lost 8 bases to trimming and J lost 7 bases; unmatched junction nucleotides: 13. This CDR3 contains 15 residues.

The chain carries TRBV29-1 and TRBJ2-1; 9 bases are a match to TRBD2. The CDR3 covers 14 residues. Germline CDR1 and CDR2: SQVTM and ANQGSEA. The V and J ends lost 3 bases and 10 bases, in that order; junction bases with no gene match: 10. The CDR3 sequence: CSVDRGGRAVEQFF. CDR3 nucleotides: TGCAGCGTTGATCGGGGCGGGAGGGCCGTCGAGCAGTTCTTC.

The chain carries TRBV4-2 and TRBJ1-4; D is perhaps TRBD1 (6 bases). CDR1 and CDR2 from the germline V gene are LGHNA and YNFKEQ. The CDR3 spans 16 residues. Trimming stripped 1 base from V and 4 bases from J, with 13 bases between. In DNA form, the CDR3 reads TGTGCCAGCAGCCAAGGGACGACAGGCTTTAATGAAAAACTGTTTTTT. Its protein product is CASSQGTTGFNEKLFF.

V usage is TRBV6-2 or TRBV6-3 and J usage is TRBJ2-7; 10 bases line up with TRBD2. The CDR3 totals 13 residues. Per germline, CDR1 MNHEY and CDR2 SVGEGT. The ends lost 6 bases at V and 3 bases at J; junction bases unmatched: 2. CDR3 protein: CASSIAGGYEQYF. CDR3 coding DNA: TGTGCCAGCAGCATAGCGGGGGGCTACGAGCAGTACTTC.

This chain joins TRBV5-6 and TRBJ2-7; 7 bases match TRBD2. Germline V gene sequence: CDR1 SGHDT, CDR2 YYEEEE. Trimming at V came to 8 bases and at J to 5 bases, leaving 13 bases not matched to a gene. The CDR3 runs to 14 residues. The CDR3 sequence: CASSRAGRVDEQYF. The CDR3 nucleotides read TGTGCCAGTTCCCGGGCGGGGAGGGTGGACGAGCAGTACTTC.

The rearrangement links TRBV5-5 to TRBJ1-1; 7 bases fit TRBD1. The CDR3 totals 14 residues. The germline V gene has CDR1 SGHKS and CDR2 YYEKEE (reference sequence). V was clipped by 4 bases and J by 0 bases; unmatched bases: 3. CDR3 nucleotide sequence: TGTGCCAGCAGCAAACAGGGGATGAACACTGAAGCTTTCTTT. Encoded protein: CASSKQGMNTEAFF.

V and J are TRBV21-1 and TRBJ2-3; the table gives TRBD1 as D, unverified against the DNA. TRBV21-1 corresponds to a pseudogene. The length of the CDR3 is 19 residues. The DNA of the CDR3 is TGTGCCAGCAGCAAAGACTTGTGGGGACAGCCCAGGGGCACAGATACGCAGTATTTT. This gives the protein CASSKDLWGQPRGTDTQYF.

This clone was found once. The V and J genes are TRBV6-5 and TRBJ2-5; TRBD2 agrees at 13 bases. V dropped 0 bases and J dropped 6; count of bases not matched to a gene: 4. The CDR3 loop spans 16 amino acids. Germline loops: CDR1 MNHEY, CDR2 SVGAGI. CDR3: CASSYSRLAGGKTQYF. For the CDR3, the DNA is TGTGCCAGCAGTTACTCGAGACTAGCGGGAGGCAAGACCCAGTACTTC.

The rearrangement uses TRBV2 and TRBJ1-2; 7 bases match TRBD1. The CDR3 runs 13 residues. V was pared by 7 bases and J by 5 bases, with 7 bases of the junction left unmatched. Germline V gene lookup returns CDR1 SNHLY and CDR2 FYNNEI. The CDR3 here is CASTTGARYGYTF. For the CDR3, the DNA is TGTGCCAGCACAACAGGGGCCAGGTATGGCTACACCTTC.

This clone appeared once. The chain carries TRBV6-7 and TRBJ2-7, with D possibly TRBD1 on 6 matching bases. TRBV6-7 is designated an ORF whose function remains uncertain. The CDR3 loop spans 13 amino acids. The V end lost 4 bases, the J end lost 4 bases, and 11 bases lay between the germline ends. The CDR3 loop reads CASSFIGQYEQYF. CDR3 coding DNA: TGTGCCAGCAGTTTTATTGGACAGTACGAGCAGTACTTC.

The V gene is TRBV5-6, the J gene TRBJ1-2, with 9 bases aligning to TRBD1. The length of the CDR3 is 14 residues. Germline lookup yields CDR1 SGHDT and CDR2 YYEEEE. With V trimmed by 4 bases and J by 8 bases, 9 bases remained unmatched. The CDR3 nucleotides read TGTGCCAGCAGCAGCCGCGAGACAGGGGGAGGCTACACCTTC. Residues: CASSSRETGGGYTF.

This clone was found once. The rearrangement joins TRBV2 to TRBJ1-5; D uncertain. The CDR3 length is 13 residues. V was clipped by 4 bases and J by 6 bases, with 10 bases between them. Germline CDR1 and CDR2: SNHLY and FYNNEI. The CDR3 DNA is TGTGCCAGCAGTGCGGAGGGCTGTCAGCCCCAGCATTTT. Protein sequence: CASSAEGCQPQHF.

The chain has TRBV4-1 and TRBJ2-5; 10 nucleotides align to TRBD2. The CDR3 runs to 17 residues. J was trimmed by 5 bases and V by 4 bases; bases with no gene match: 13. Germline CDR1 MGHRA, CDR2 YSYEKL. The CDR3 DNA follows: TGCGCCAGCAGCCGTGGATTGAGCGGGGGGGCCGGCGAGACCCAGTACTTC. Translated, it gives CASSRGLSGGAGETQYF.

This chain links TRBV5-1 with TRBJ1-5, with D perhaps matching TRBD1 (6 bases). CDR1 and CDR2 (germline): SGHRS, YFSETQ. Trimming left V 3 bases short and J 5 bases short, with 15 bases between. This CDR3 is built from 15 residues. The CDR3 nucleotides read TGCGCCAGCAGCTGGCCGGGACACAGTGATCAGCCCCAGCATTTT. The encoded protein is CASSWPGHSDQPQHF.

CDR3: CASSVDTGPYEQYF. The CDR3 DNA follows: TGTGCCAGCAGCGTAGACACAGGACCCTACGAGCAGTACTTC. This chain joins TRBV9 and TRBJ2-7; D is perhaps TRBD1 (5 bases). The V and J ends lost 0 bases and 2 bases respectively, with 9 bases between them. This CDR3 spans 14 amino acids. Per the germline V gene, CDR1 is SGDLS and CDR2 is YYNGEE. Full variable domain (rest looked up from reference TRBV9 and TRBJ2-7): DSGVTQTPKHLITATGQRVTLRCSPRSGDLSVYWYQQSLDQGLQFLIQYYNGEERAKGNILERFSAQQFPDLHSELNLSSLELGDSALYFCASSVDTGPYEQYFGPGTRLTVT.

The J gene is TRBJ2-7, the V gene TRBV4-1; unclear D gene. This CDR3 spans 14 amino acids. Germline V CDR1 and CDR2: MGHRA, YSYEKL. V dropped 4 bases and J dropped 3 bases, with 13 bases sitting between them. The chain's CDR3 is CASSPGLDLYEQYF. The CDR3 nucleotides are TGCGCCAGCAGCCCCGGTCTAGATCTCTACGAGCAGTACTTC.

This rearrangement joins TRBV9 to TRBJ2-3, with TRBD2 identical over 8 bases. Trimming cost V 4 bases and J 3 bases; bases outside gene matches: 10. CDR1 SGDLS and CDR2 YYNGEE come from the germline V gene. The CDR3 runs 16 residues. In DNA form, the CDR3 reads TGTGCCAGCAGCCCTCCTAGACGGGAGGGGACAGATACGCAGTATTTT. Residues: CASSPPRREGTDTQYF.

The chain links TRBV7-9 to TRBJ2-5; 7 nucleotides agree with TRBD1. Germline trimming cut 3 bases from V and 0 bases from J; bases unmatched to any gene: 7. CDR1 and CDR2 from the germline V gene are SEHNR and FQNEAQ (reference sequence). The length of the CDR3 is 16 residues. CDR3 nucleotides: TGTGCCAGCAGCTTCGGAGACAGGGCGTACCAAGAGACCCAGTACTTC. Encoded protein: CASSFGDRAYQETQYF.

This clone has a single count. The gene calls are TRBV5-1 and TRBJ2-7; TRBD2 is a possible D gene (5 bases). Germline V gives CDR1 SGHRS, CDR2 YFSETQ. Deletions cut 7 bases from V and 2 bases from J, with 13 bases between. There are 13 residues in the CDR3. CDR3 loop: CASGSDNAYEQYF. CDR3 in DNA: TGCGCCAGCGGGAGCGACAACGCCTACGAGCAGTACTTC.

The chain employs TRBV28 and TRBJ1-6; 8 bases agree with TRBD1. The CDR3 is made up of 13 amino acids. V lost 7 bases and J lost 10; bases outside the gene matches: 6. Germline-derived CDR1 and CDR2 are MDHEN and SYDVKM. DNA of the CDR3: TGTGCCAGCAACAGCAGGGGGCGGTCACCCCTCCACTTT. It is translated as CASNSRGRSPLHF.

The V and J genes are TRBV24-1 and TRBJ2-1; 8 nucleotides agree with TRBD2. Looked up from germline, CDR1 is KGHDR and CDR2 is SFDVKD. The trim removed 0 bases at V and 7 bases at J, leaving 13 bases unmatched. CDR3 length: 18 amino acids. The CDR3 region has the DNA TGTGCCACCAGTGATTTGCCATATGAACGGGAGGGCCTGAATGAGCAGTTCTTC. It translates to CATSDLPYEREGLNEQFF.